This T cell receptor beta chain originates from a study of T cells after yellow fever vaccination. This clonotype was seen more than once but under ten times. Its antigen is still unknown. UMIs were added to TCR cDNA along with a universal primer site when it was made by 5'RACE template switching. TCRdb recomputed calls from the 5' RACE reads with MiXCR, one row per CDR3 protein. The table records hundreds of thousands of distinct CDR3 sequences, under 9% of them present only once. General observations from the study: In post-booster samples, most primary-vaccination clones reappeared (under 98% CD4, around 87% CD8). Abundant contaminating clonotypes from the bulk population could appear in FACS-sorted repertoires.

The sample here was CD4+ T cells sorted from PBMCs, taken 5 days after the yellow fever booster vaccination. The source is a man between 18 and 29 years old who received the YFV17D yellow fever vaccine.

The CDR3 DNA reads TGTGCCAGCAGCATAGACACCCCAGGAGATACGCAGTATTTT. It is translated as CASSIDTPGDTQYF. The rearrangement joins TRBV11-1 to TRBJ2-3, with D hard to call. The CDR3 contains 14 residues. Germline V CDR1 and CDR2: SGHAT, FQDESV (reference sequence). Trimming removed 5 bases at V and 5 bases at J, with 14 bases between. The full variable domain, its missing parts supplied by reference TRBV11-1 and TRBJ2-3, is EAEVAQSPRYKITEKSQAVAFWCDPISGHATLYWYRQILGQGPELLVQFQDESVVDDSQLPKDRFSAERLKGVDSTLKIQPAELGDSAMYLCASSIDTPGDTQYFGPGTRLTVL.